One T cell receptor (beta chain) is described in this entry. This entry comes from a study of blood T cell repertoires in COVID-19. Study-wide background: Whether acute or convalescent, the COVID-19 samples came from the United States, Italy and Spain. PBMCs, B-cell-depleted T cells, or T cells provided the cDNA or gDNA that made up the material.

Study members were between 18 and 89 years old and lived in about two dozen US regions. CDR1 and CDR2 from the germline V gene are MGHRA and YSYEKL. The V gene lost 3 bases and the J gene lost 2 bases, with 6 bases spanning the gap. There are 13 residues in the CDR3. Original analysis: Nucleated cell number was recorded as an estimate derived from reference gene primer amplification. TCRdb's table, derived via immunoSEQ multiplex PCR, lists solely in-frame clones and lacks some. Clone size and the V and J calls come from that table; the DNA yielded D and trimming. The sample lists approximately 290,000 clones, 80% to 90% occurring once.

The specimen sequenced was PBMCs or T cells enriched from blood (not recorded which). The chain recombines TRBV4-1 with TRBJ2-3, with no clear D. This clonotype was sampled from a woman younger than 45 who had recovered from COVID-19. CDR3 amino acids: CASSQSHTDTQYF. Written as DNA, the CDR3 is TGCGCCAGCAGCCAGAGCCACACAGATACGCAGTATTTT.